This entry lists 28 T cell receptor beta chains sequenced from one sample in a study of T cells in Graves' hyperthyroidism and ophthalmopathy. Template material for amplifying TCR beta CDR3 regions consisted of RNA transcripts. Researchers ran a first-round RT-PCR on the TCR CDR3 using the HTBI primer set. Using its own MiXCR run on the multiplex PCR reads, TCRdb lists one record per CDR3 protein. This sample carries hundreds of thousands of distinct CDR3 sequences, approximately 17% of them seen once, and the ten largest clones take about 50%. Sample: blood. These receptors came from a woman aged 55-69 years with Graves' ophthalmopathy.

This clonotype was picked up many times. The chain employs TRBV7-9 and TRBJ1-1, with TRBD1 as a possible D gene (6 bases). The germline CDR1 and CDR2 sequences are SEHNR and FQNEAQ (reference sequence). The length of the CDR3 is 13 residues. V was pared by 1 base and J by 11 bases, with 14 bases between. CDR3 region: CASSLEGGTGAFF. CDR3 nucleotide sequence: TGTGCCAGCAGCTTAGAGGGGGGCACCGGGGCTTTCTTT. The whole variable domain, filled in from reference TRBV7-9 and TRBJ1-1, reads DTGVSQNPRHKITKRGQNVTFRCDPISEHNRLYWYRQTLGQGPEFLTYFQNEAQLEKSRLLSDRFSAERPKGSFSTLEIQRTEQGDSAMYLCASSLEGGTGAFFGQGTRLTVV.

The chain links TRBV9 to TRBJ1-6, with 10 bases identical to TRBD1. This CDR3 region has 16 residues. Germline V gene sequence: CDR1 SGDLS, CDR2 YYNGEE. V lost 4 bases to trimming and J lost 9 bases; unmatched junction nucleotides: 10. The CDR3 region has the DNA TGTGCCAGCAGCTCTAATGCGGGGACAGGGGCTTCACCCCTCCACTTT. Translation: CASSSNAGTGASPLHF.

This clonotype was recorded many times. The chain joins TRBV11-2 to TRBJ2-7, with TRBD1 identical over 8 bases. The J segment lost 1 base and the V segment lost 2 bases, leaving 4 bases of the junction unmatched. The germline CDR1 and CDR2 sequences are SGHAT and FQNNGV. The CDR3 runs 15 residues. The CDR3 here is CASSLQGAASYEQYF. The CDR3 DNA follows: TGTGCCAGCAGCTTACAGGGGGCGGCTTCCTACGAGCAGTACTTC.

This clonotype occurred many times. This sequence joins TRBV6-5 and TRBJ2-7; D gene uncertain. The CDR3 contains 13 residues. Per germline, CDR1 MNHEY and CDR2 SVGAGI. V was clipped by 2 bases and J by 2 bases, with 7 bases between them. CDR3 residues: CASSYDPAYEQYF. CDR3 nucleotides: TGTGCCAGCAGTTACGATCCAGCCTACGAGCAGTACTTC.

There are many counts of this clonotype. This chain links TRBV6-2 or TRBV6-3 with TRBJ2-7, with unresolved D. This CDR3 region has 16 residues. CDR1 is MNHEY and CDR2 is SVGEGT in the germline V gene. V was clipped by 2 bases and J by 1 base, with 15 bases between them. The CDR3 nucleotides are TGTGCCAGCAGTTACGAGGTCGCACTCTTGTCCTACGAGCAGTACTTC. It yields the protein CASSYEVALLSYEQYF.

The table lists this clonotype with a few counts. The rearrangement joins TRBV3-1 to TRBJ2-1; 11 bases map to TRBD2. The length of the CDR3 is 16 residues. Germline V gene lookup returns CDR1 LGHDT and CDR2 YNNKEL (reference sequence). V lost 5 bases and J lost 3; bases outside the gene matches: 6. DNA of the CDR3: TGTGCCAGCAGCGGGTGGACTAGCGGGCTCTACAATGAGCAGTTCTTC. This codes for CASSGWTSGLYNEQFF.

This clonotype was counted ten times or more. V gene TRBV7-3 combines with J gene TRBJ1-1, with 7 nucleotides matching TRBD1. Losses at the gene ends were 5 bases for V and 10 bases for J; bases not matched to a gene: 13. CDR3 size: 14 residues. CDR1 SGHTA and CDR2 FQGTGA come from the germline V gene. The DNA of the CDR3 is TGTGCCAGCAGCCCACAGGGATACAGGGGTGGAGCTTTCTTT. This translates into CASSPQGYRGGAFF.

This clonotype showed up many times. The V and J genes are TRBV7-2 and TRBJ1-2; TRBD1 might be the D (5 bases). Looked up from germline, CDR1 is SGHTA and CDR2 is FQGNSA. The CDR3 sequence is 15 residues long. V gave up 5 bases and J gave up 4 bases, with 17 bases separating them. The CDR3 DNA is TGTGCCAGCAGCCCTTCCCGGGACTTAGGCTATGGCTACACCTTC. It specifies CASSPSRDLGYGYTF.

The rearrangement joins TRBV4-1 to TRBJ1-2; D gene ambiguous. Deletions cut 2 bases from V and 6 bases from J, with 16 bases between. Germline V CDR1 and CDR2: MGHRA, YSYEKL. This CDR3 is built from 15 residues. The CDR3 bases are TGCGCCAGCAGCCAACTCAATTTGGGTTCTCATGGCTACACCTTC. Translating gives CASSQLNLGSHGYTF.

In this sample, this clonotype turned up many times. V gene TRBV7-2 combines with J gene TRBJ1-6; 12 bases agree with TRBD1. This CDR3 has 14 residues. V was clipped by 7 bases and J by 8 bases; unmatched bases: 3. The germline V gene has CDR1 SGHTA and CDR2 FQGNSA. The CDR3 reads CASKRDRGHSPLHF. CDR3 sequence (DNA): TGTGCCAGCAAGAGGGACAGGGGGCATTCACCCCTCCACTTT.

This clonotype appeared a few times. This sequence joins TRBV20-1 and TRBJ2-3; D not resolved. The CDR3 is 16 residues long. Trimming stripped 6 bases from V and 1 base from J, with 20 bases between. CDR1 and CDR2 (germline): DFQATT, SNEGSKA (reference sequence). CDR3: CSAERPDWPGTDTQYF. CDR3 coding DNA: TGCAGTGCCGAAAGACCAGACTGGCCGGGCACAGATACGCAGTATTTT.

Many counts were recorded for this clonotype. The chain is built from TRBV18 and TRBJ1-5; D is ambiguous. V lost 2 bases to trimming and J lost 0 bases, with 8 bases between them. The CDR3 spans 15 residues. CDR1 KGHSH and CDR2 LQKENI come from the germline V gene. The CDR3: CASSPSANSNQPQHF. CDR3 sequence (DNA): TGTGCCAGCTCACCAAGCGCGAATAGCAATCAGCCCCAGCATTTT.

There are a few counts of this clonotype. The chain employs TRBV5-1 and TRBJ1-4; D is ambiguous. Germline assignment: CDR1 SGHRS and CDR2 YFSETQ. The CDR3 is 15 residues long. The V and J ends lost 0 bases and 7 bases respectively, with 13 bases between them. This CDR3 reads CASSLGSVTVEKLFF. CDR3 DNA sequence: TGCGCCAGCAGCTTGGGGTCAGTTACCGTTGAAAAACTGTTTTTT.

This clonotype showed up many times. The chain recombines TRBV28 with TRBJ1-5, with D perhaps matching TRBD1 (6 bases). This CDR3 has 14 amino acids. Germline lookup yields CDR1 MDHEN and CDR2 SYDVKM. V was cut by 6 bases and J by 10 bases, with 19 bases left in between. The chain's CDR3 is CASRRGWGQYPQHF. CDR3 DNA: TGTGCCAGCAGGCGGGGATGGGGACAATATCCCCAGCATTTT.

The chain couples TRBV9 to TRBJ2-7; D not resolved. This CDR3 is 13 amino acids long. Trimming took off 4 bases at V and 3 bases at J, with 11 bases between the two ends. Per germline, CDR1 SGDLS and CDR2 YYNGEE. Here the CDR3 reads CASSLRLNYEQYF. Here the CDR3 DNA reads TGTGCCAGCAGCCTCAGACTCAACTACGAGCAGTACTTC.

The table lists this clonotype with many counts. The chain combines TRBV20-1 with TRBJ1-2, with no clear D. The CDR3 contains 15 residues. CDR1 is DFQATT, CDR2 SNEGSKA, per germline (reference sequence). Trimming removed 0 bases at V and 0 bases at J, with 11 bases between. The CDR3 DNA follows: TGCAGTGCTAGAGATCCTAGATCCGCTAACTATGGCTACACCTTC. The encoded protein is CSARDPRSANYGYTF.

Note on this clonotype: Being one base from a much bigger clone, this may be a read error. This chain joins TRBV7-2 and TRBJ2-7; tentative D call: TRBD1 (7 bases). CDR3 length: 15 amino acids. Per germline, CDR1 SGHTA and CDR2 FQGNSA. Trimming stripped 1 base from V and 9 bases from J, with 19 bases between. CDR3 coding DNA: TGTGCCAGCAGCTTAGTTGCGGGACAGAGAAACGGGCAGTACTTC. Amino acids: CASSLVAGQRNGQYF.

This clonotype showed up many times. This chain links TRBV12-3 or TRBV12-4 with TRBJ1-5; 8 bases map to TRBD1. V lost 1 base to trimming and J lost 5 bases; unmatched junction nucleotides: 4. CDR3 length: 15 residues. CDR3 in amino acids: CASSLEQGGDQPQHF. The DNA for the CDR3 is TGTGCCAGCAGTTTAGAACAGGGGGGGGATCAGCCCCAGCATTTT.

The gene calls are TRBV19 and TRBJ1-1, with 9 bases aligning to TRBD1. Looked up from germline, CDR1 is LNHDA and CDR2 is SQIVND (reference sequence). The trim removed 6 bases at V and 10 bases at J, leaving 12 bases unmatched. CDR3 length: 14 amino acids. The CDR3 spells CASSKGTGTNGAFF. The CDR3 DNA reads as TGTGCCAGTAGCAAAGGGACAGGGACAAATGGAGCTTTCTTT.

The chain carries TRBV19 and TRBJ2-3, with a weak D call TRBD2 (6 bases). The CDR3 covers 18 residues. In germline, CDR1 is LNHDA, CDR2 SQIVND (reference sequence). Trimming took off 1 base at V and 11 bases at J, with 28 bases between the two ends. CDR3 residues: CASSIVRGLTPDGSRQYF. The CDR3 DNA reads TGTGCCAGTAGTATAGTTAGGGGACTCACCCCGGATGGGAGTAGGCAGTATTTT.

This clonotype was picked up a small number of times. This rearrangement joins TRBV4-2 to TRBJ2-7; 10 nucleotides agree with TRBD2. This CDR3 region has 15 residues. With V trimmed by 3 bases and J by 4 bases, 6 bases remained unmatched. From germline, CDR1 is LGHNA and CDR2 YNFKEQ. CDR3 coding DNA: TGTGCCAGCAGCCAGTCAACTAGCGGGGTATACGAGCAGTACTTC. Protein product: CASSQSTSGVYEQYF.

The genes are TRBV6-1 and TRBJ2-1; 7 bases align to TRBD1. Germline lookup yields CDR1 MNHNS and CDR2 SASEGT. V lost 6 bases to trimming and J lost 2 bases; unmatched junction nucleotides: 4. The CDR3 covers 14 residues. The CDR3 nucleotides read TGTGCCAGCAGGGTACAGGGGCCCTACAATGAGCAGTTCTTC. Translation: CASRVQGPYNEQFF.

The chain combines TRBV12-3 or TRBV12-4 with TRBJ1-4, with D tentatively TRBD1 (6 bases). The CDR3 extends over 14 amino acids. With 6 bases removed from V and 5 bases from J, the gap between germline ends came to 13 bases. The CDR3 loop reads CASRRNRVNEKLFF. For the CDR3, the DNA is TGTGCCAGCAGGCGGAACAGGGTGAATGAAAAACTGTTTTTT.

This clonotype was counted ten times or more. The V gene is TRBV28, the J gene TRBJ1-1; D ambiguous. Deletions cut 3 bases from V and 1 base from J, with 12 bases between. The germline V gene encodes CDR1 MDHEN and CDR2 SYDVKM. The CDR3 consists of 15 residues. CDR3 nucleotides: TGTGCCAGCAGTTTCCTAGGGCAGAAGAACACTGAAGCTTTCTTT. It encodes CASSFLGQKNTEAFF.

The chain is built from TRBV3-1 and TRBJ2-1; the D call may be TRBD1 or TRBD2 (5 bases each). Looked up from germline, CDR1 is LGHDT and CDR2 is YNNKEL (reference sequence). The CDR3 is 14 residues long. Trimming stripped 6 bases from V and 10 bases from J, with 19 bases between. CDR3 sequence (DNA): TGTGCCAGCAGTCAAACAGGACCGGGGTTCGAGCAGTTCTTC. It codes for CASSQTGPGFEQFF.

The V and J genes are TRBV15 and TRBJ1-1, with TRBD1 matching 7 bases. This CDR3 is built from 15 residues. Germline CDR1 and CDR2: LNHNV and YYDKDF (reference sequence). The ends lost 1 base at V and 8 bases at J; junction bases unmatched: 10. CDR3 DNA: TGTGCCACCAGCAGAGGCCAGGGGGGTATCGTCGAAGCTTTCTTT. Translated, it gives CATSRGQGGIVEAFF.

With respect to this clonotype: The junction departs from the called germline gene at one end, perhaps through a read error. This chain links TRBV5-1 with TRBJ1-1; D ambiguous. Germline V gene data show CDR1 as SGHRS and CDR2 as YFSETQ. The CDR3 length is 16 residues. The DNA of the CDR3 is TGTGCCAGCAGCTCACCGGCGGGAGCCGTTAACACTGAAGCTTTCTTT. This encodes CASSSPAGAVNTEAFF.

This clonotype was counted at least ten times. The CDR3 DNA reads as TGTGCCAGCAGTACAATGACTAGGCAGACCGGGGAGCTGTTTTTT. The encoded protein is CASSTMTRQTGELFF. The chain couples TRBV2 to TRBJ2-2; TRBD2 might be the D (6 bases). This CDR3 spans 15 amino acids. Germline V gene data show CDR1 as SNHLY and CDR2 as FYNNEI. V was cut by 5 bases and J by 5 bases, with 15 bases left in between.